One T cell receptor (beta chain) is described in this entry. This entry belongs to a study of T cell responses to AZD1222 COVID-19 vaccine. Trimming shortened V by 0 bases and J by 8 bases, and 5 bases separated the two germline ends. This CDR3 comprises 12 residues. Per germline, CDR1 ENHRY and CDR2 SYGVKD. Libraries were prepared by immunoSEQ multiplex PCR; TCRdb keeps only in-frame clonotypes and omits some of them. The sample includes about 180,000 clones, around 90% of them seen just once. This sequence joins TRBV10-3 and TRBJ1-5; D is undetermined. The receptor's source is an adult who received the AZD1222 COVID-19 vaccine. The sample was peripheral blood, taken 28 days after the second AZD1222 dose. The CDR3 bases are TGTGCCATCAGTGAGTCCCGGAAGCCCCAGCATTTT. Its protein product is CAISESRKPQHF.